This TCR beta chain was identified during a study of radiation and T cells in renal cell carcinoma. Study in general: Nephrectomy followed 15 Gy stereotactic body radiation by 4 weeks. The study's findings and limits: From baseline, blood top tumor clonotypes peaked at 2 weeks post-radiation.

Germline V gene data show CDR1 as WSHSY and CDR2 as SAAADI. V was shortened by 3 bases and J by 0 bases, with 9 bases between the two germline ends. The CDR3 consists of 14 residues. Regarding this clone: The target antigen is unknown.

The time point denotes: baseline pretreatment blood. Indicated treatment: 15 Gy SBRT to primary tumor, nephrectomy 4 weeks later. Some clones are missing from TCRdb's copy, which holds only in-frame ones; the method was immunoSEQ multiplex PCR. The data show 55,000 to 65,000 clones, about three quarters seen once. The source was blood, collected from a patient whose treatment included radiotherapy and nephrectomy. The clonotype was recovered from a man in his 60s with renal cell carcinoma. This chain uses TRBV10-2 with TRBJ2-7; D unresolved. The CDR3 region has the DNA TGCGCCAGCAGTGAAATGCTAACCTCCTACGAGCAGTACGTC. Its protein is CASSEMLTSYEQYV.